This T cell receptor beta chain comes out of a study of blood T cell repertoires in COVID-19. The CDR3 contains 15 residues. Germline V lookup: CDR1 LNHDA, CDR2 SQIVND (reference sequence). The V segment lost 0 bases and the J segment 6 bases; nucleotides outside the gene matches: 5. Profiling relied on immunoSEQ multiplex PCR, and the TCRdb table lists in-frame clones only, not all of them. In the table there are about 150,000 clones, 65% to 85% of which are singletons. V is TRBV19 and J is TRBJ2-1, with 7 positions matching TRBD2. The material sequenced was peripheral blood. The clonotype was recovered from a woman older than 75 with acute or convalescent COVID-19. This CDR3 is CASSIDQAGANEQFF. CDR3 bases: TGTGCCAGTAGTATAGATCAGGCGGGAGCCAATGAGCAGTTCTTC.